This is a list of T cell receptor beta chains from one sample in a study of T cells in localized non-small cell lung cancer. Some clones are missing from TCRdb's copy, which holds only in-frame ones; the method was immunoSEQ multiplex PCR. The sample yields under 7,500 clones, under 55% seen once. The sequencing used lymph node tissue, collected before any cancer treatment. Receptors originate from a man aged 35 to 69 with stage I lung adenocarcinoma. The CDR3 runs from the conserved cysteine through the conserved F or W. Each record gives: J gene, D gene, V gene, clone size, CDR3 DNA, CDR3 protein. D genes are given only for firm matches. Size is omitted from some rows. Given values are once, few, many or a class for expanded clones.

j_gene: TRBJ2-2; d_gene: -; v_gene: TRBV6-7; abundance: few; CDR3nt: TGTGCCAGCAGTACGGGGCTAAACACCGGGGAGCTGTTTTTT; CDR3aa: CASSTGLNTGELFF
j_gene: TRBJ2-3; d_gene: -; v_gene: TRBV14; abundance: -; CDR3nt: TGTGCCAGCAGCCAACAGGGCTTAAGCACAGATACGCAGTATTTT; CDR3aa: CASSQQGLSTDTQYF
j_gene: TRBJ2-7; d_gene: TRBD2; v_gene: TRBV11-3; abundance: -; CDR3nt: TGTGCCAGCAGTCCAGGGAAGCGGGAGGGCCGTAACGAGCAGTACTTC; CDR3aa: CASSPGKREGRNEQYF
j_gene: TRBJ2-7; d_gene: -; v_gene: TRBV7-5; abundance: -; CDR3nt: TGTGCCAGCAGCCCAGGGGGGAAGATACCCATCTACGAGCAGTACTTC; CDR3aa: CASSPGGKIPIYEQYF
j_gene: TRBJ1-5; d_gene: -; v_gene: TRBV9; abundance: medium-sized; CDR3nt: TGTGCCAGCAGCGTCGATTTGAGCAATCAGCCCCAGCATTTT; CDR3aa: CASSVDLSNQPQHF
j_gene: TRBJ2-1; d_gene: -; v_gene: TRBV6-8; abundance: -; CDR3nt: TGTGCCAGCAGGAACACCGGGACTCTCGGTGGGGAGCAGTTCTTC; CDR3aa: CASRNTGTLGGEQFF
j_gene: TRBJ2-2; d_gene: -; v_gene: TRBV23-1; abundance: -; CDR3nt: TGCGCCAGCGGAGGTCTTGGGACCGGGGAGCTGTTTTTT; CDR3aa: CASGGLGTGELFF
j_gene: TRBJ2-3; d_gene: TRBD1; v_gene: TRBV5-1; abundance: -; CDR3nt: TGCGCCAGCAGCTTGGGAGGACAGGGGACAGATACGCAGTATTTT; CDR3aa: CASSLGGQGTDTQYF
j_gene: TRBJ2-2; d_gene: -; v_gene: TRBV10-1; abundance: -; CDR3nt: TGCGCCAGCACCGGACATCCGAACACCGGGGAGCTGTTTTTT; CDR3aa: CASTGHPNTGELFF
j_gene: TRBJ1-5; d_gene: -; v_gene: TRBV19; abundance: few; CDR3nt: TGTGCCAGTAGCCAACAGGGTTATCAGCCCCAGCATTTT; CDR3aa: CASSQQGYQPQHF
j_gene: TRBJ1-4; d_gene: TRBD1; v_gene: TRBV7-6; abundance: -; CDR3nt: TGTGCCAGCAGCATACGGACAGGGGCCACAACTAATGAAAAACTGTTTTTT; CDR3aa: CASSIRTGATTNEKLFF
j_gene: TRBJ2-7; d_gene: -; v_gene: TRBV11-3; abundance: large; CDR3nt: TGTGCCAGCAGCTCAGAAGAGGGCAGCTACGAGCAGTACTTC; CDR3aa: CASSSEEGSYEQYF
j_gene: TRBJ2-1; d_gene: TRBD2; v_gene: TRBV6-8; abundance: -; CDR3nt: TGTGCCATCAAAGGCGGGAGCATAAATGAGCAGTTCTTC; CDR3aa: CAIKGGSINEQFF
j_gene: TRBJ2-2; d_gene: TRBD2; v_gene: TRBV9; abundance: -; CDR3nt: TGTGCCAGCAGCATTAGCGGGGGGACCACCGGGGAGCTGTTTTTT; CDR3aa: CASSISGGTTGELFF
j_gene: TRBJ1-2; d_gene: -; v_gene: TRBV6-8; abundance: medium-sized; CDR3nt: TGTGCCAGCAGTGTAGAACAGGGTGCCGCTGGCTACACCTTC; CDR3aa: CASSVEQGAAGYTF
j_gene: TRBJ1-5; d_gene: TRBD1; v_gene: TRBV9; abundance: few; CDR3nt: TGTGCCAGCAGTGAACAGGGGCTCAATCAGCCCCAGCATTTT; CDR3aa: CASSEQGLNQPQHF
j_gene: TRBJ2-5; d_gene: -; v_gene: TRBV15; abundance: -; CDR3nt: TGTGCCACCAGCAGAGATCTGGGGTTCGGTGAGACCCAGTACTTC; CDR3aa: CATSRDLGFGETQYF
j_gene: TRBJ1-5; d_gene: -; v_gene: TRBV6-8; abundance: medium-sized; CDR3nt: TGTGCCAGCAGTTACCGGTCAGACAATCAGCCCCAGCATTTT; CDR3aa: CASSYRSDNQPQHF
j_gene: TRBJ2-7; d_gene: TRBD1; v_gene: TRBV29-1; abundance: -; CDR3nt: TGCAGCGTTGAAGCTGAAGGACAGGAAAGCTCCTACGAGCAGTACTTC; CDR3aa: CSVEAEGQESSYEQYF
j_gene: TRBJ2-2; d_gene: -; v_gene: TRBV6-8; abundance: few; CDR3nt: TGTGCCAGCAAGACAGAACCCTTAGCGGACACCGGGGAGCTGTTTTTT; CDR3aa: CASKTEPLADTGELFF
j_gene: TRBJ2-3; d_gene: -; v_gene: TRBV9; abundance: few; CDR3nt: TGTGCCAGCTCTTGGGGATCGGGCGGAGATACGCAGTATTTT; CDR3aa: CASSWGSGGDTQYF
j_gene: TRBJ2-1; d_gene: -; v_gene: TRBV6-8; abundance: large; CDR3nt: TGTGCCAGCAGTACAGGGACACCAATGGGGAATGAGCAGTTCTTC; CDR3aa: CASSTGTPMGNEQFF
j_gene: TRBJ2-2; d_gene: -; v_gene: TRBV10-1; abundance: -; CDR3nt: TGCGCCAGCAGTGACGGGGTCCAGGGTGAGACCGGGGAGCTGTTTTTT; CDR3aa: CASSDGVQGETGELFF
j_gene: TRBJ1-3; d_gene: -; v_gene: TRBV9; abundance: -; CDR3nt: TGTGCCAGCAGCCCATCGAGCGGCGGAAACACCATATATTTT; CDR3aa: CASSPSSGGNTIYF
j_gene: TRBJ2-1; d_gene: -; v_gene: TRBV6-7; abundance: few; CDR3nt: TGTGCCAGCAGTTACTCCGAAGGGGGGGGGATCAATGAGCAGTTCTTC; CDR3aa: CASSYSEGGGINEQFF
j_gene: TRBJ1-5; d_gene: -; v_gene: TRBV11-3; abundance: -; CDR3nt: TGTGCCAGCAGCTTGGGCCAGGGACGGAATCAGCCCCAGCATTTT; CDR3aa: CASSLGQGRNQPQHF
j_gene: TRBJ2-2; d_gene: TRBD2; v_gene: TRBV11-3; abundance: few; CDR3nt: TGTGCCAGCAGCCTGGGACTAGGCACCGGGGAGCTGTTTTTT; CDR3aa: CASSLGLGTGELFF
j_gene: TRBJ2-1; d_gene: -; v_gene: TRBV6-8; abundance: -; CDR3nt: TGTGCCAGCAGTTACTTTGGACTTAACAATGAGCAGTTCTTC; CDR3aa: CASSYFGLNNEQFF
j_gene: TRBJ2-7; d_gene: -; v_gene: TRBV4-1; abundance: few; CDR3nt: TGCGCCAGCAGCCAAGAATGGGCTAGGGCCTACGAGCAGTACTTC; CDR3aa: CASSQEWARAYEQYF
j_gene: TRBJ2-5; d_gene: -; v_gene: TRBV4-1; abundance: -; CDR3nt: TGCGCCAGCAGCCAAGGGATCGGCCCTCAAGAGACCCAGTACTTC; CDR3aa: CASSQGIGPQETQYF
j_gene: TRBJ2-7; d_gene: TRBD2; v_gene: TRBV29-1; abundance: -; CDR3nt: TGCAGCGTTGAGGGGGGGGTTCCCTACGAGCAGTACTTC; CDR3aa: CSVEGGVPYEQYF
j_gene: TRBJ1-3; d_gene: -; v_gene: TRBV30; abundance: few; CDR3nt: TGTGCCTGGAGCCCCGGAGTAGGATCTGGAAACACCATATATTTT; CDR3aa: CAWSPGVGSGNTIYF
j_gene: TRBJ2-1; d_gene: -; v_gene: TRBV9; abundance: few; CDR3nt: TGTGCCAGCAGCGGGGCAGGATCTGAGCAGTTCTTC; CDR3aa: CASSGAGSEQFF
j_gene: TRBJ2-7; d_gene: -; v_gene: TRBV18; abundance: -; CDR3nt: TGTGCCAGCTTAGACCAGGGATCCTACGAGCAGTACTTC; CDR3aa: CASLDQGSYEQYF
j_gene: TRBJ2-7; d_gene: -; v_gene: TRBV18; abundance: once; CDR3nt: TGTGCCAGCTCACCATCGGCGGGGTCCCTTGGCGAGCAGTACTTC; CDR3aa: CASSPSAGSLGEQYF
j_gene: TRBJ2-1; d_gene: TRBD1; v_gene: TRBV19; abundance: -; CDR3nt: TGTGCCAGTAGTTTACAGGGGGTCTACAATGAGCAGTTCTTC; CDR3aa: CASSLQGVYNEQFF
j_gene: TRBJ2-1; d_gene: -; v_gene: TRBV25-1; abundance: -; CDR3nt: TGTGCCACCCCACCTTCAGGGTACTCGGGCTCCTACAATGAGCAGTTCTTC; CDR3aa: CATPPSGYSGSYNEQFF
j_gene: TRBJ2-7; d_gene: -; v_gene: TRBV6-4; abundance: -; CDR3nt: TGTGCCAGCAGTTACCTGGGAGGCCGATACTACGAGCAGTACTTC; CDR3aa: CASSYLGGRYYEQYF
j_gene: TRBJ2-2; d_gene: TRBD2; v_gene: TRBV29-1; abundance: -; CDR3nt: TGCAGCGTTGCCGGGACTAGCGGGAGGGTGAACACCGGGGAGCTGTTTTTT; CDR3aa: CSVAGTSGRVNTGELFF
j_gene: TRBJ2-1; d_gene: -; v_gene: TRBV14; abundance: -; CDR3nt: TGTGCCAGCAGCCGTGGGATCGGGGCCCCGTTCTTC; CDR3aa: CASSRGIGAPFF
j_gene: TRBJ2-3; d_gene: -; v_gene: TRBV28; abundance: -; CDR3nt: TGTGCCAGCAGTCGCAGGGGTGTAACAGATACGCAGTATTTT; CDR3aa: CASSRRGVTDTQYF
j_gene: TRBJ2-1; d_gene: -; v_gene: TRBV6-8; abundance: few; CDR3nt: TGTGCCAGCAGTTACTCCGGGGTCAGCTCCTACAATGAGCAGTTCTTC; CDR3aa: CASSYSGVSSYNEQFF
j_gene: TRBJ1-4; d_gene: -; v_gene: TRBV28; abundance: -; CDR3nt: TGTGCCAGCAGTTTAAGAGGGTCGGGTTACCCGGAAAAACTGTTTTTT; CDR3aa: CASSLRGSGYPEKLFF
j_gene: TRBJ2-3; d_gene: -; v_gene: TRBV11-3; abundance: -; CDR3nt: TGTGCCAGCAGCGTCACCGGGACTCACTCAGATACGCAGTATTTT; CDR3aa: CASSVTGTHSDTQYF
j_gene: TRBJ2-7; d_gene: -; v_gene: TRBV18; abundance: -; CDR3nt: TGTGCCAGCTCACAGGCAAGGTCCTACGAGCAGTACTTC; CDR3aa: CASSQARSYEQYF
j_gene: TRBJ2-3; d_gene: TRBD2; v_gene: TRBV14; abundance: -; CDR3nt: TGTGCCAGCAGCGAGTTTGGGACTAAAACAGATACGCAGTATTTT; CDR3aa: CASSEFGTKTDTQYF
j_gene: TRBJ2-3; d_gene: -; v_gene: TRBV2; abundance: few; CDR3nt: TGTGCCAGCGGTGTAACCCCTGACGCAGATACGCAGTATTTT; CDR3aa: CASGVTPDADTQYF
j_gene: TRBJ2-7; d_gene: -; v_gene: TRBV28; abundance: -; CDR3nt: TGTGCCAGCAGTGCTCCAGGAAAGGGCTCCTACGAGCAGTACTTC; CDR3aa: CASSAPGKGSYEQYF
j_gene: TRBJ1-1; d_gene: -; v_gene: TRBV10-2; abundance: -; CDR3nt: TGCGCCAGCAGCAATTCGCGGAACACTGAAGCTTTCTTT; CDR3aa: CASSNSRNTEAFF
j_gene: TRBJ2-7; d_gene: TRBD2; v_gene: TRBV30; abundance: few; CDR3nt: TGTGCCTGGAGTCGGGGGGGTACTAGCGTCGAGCAGTACTTC; CDR3aa: CAWSRGGTSVEQYF
j_gene: TRBJ1-4; d_gene: -; v_gene: TRBV28; abundance: once; CDR3nt: TGTGCCAGCAGTCGAGCGGGGACCAGTGGGGAAAAACTGTTTTTT; CDR3aa: CASSRAGTSGEKLFF
j_gene: TRBJ2-5; d_gene: TRBD2; v_gene: TRBV28; abundance: -; CDR3nt: TGTGCCAGCAGCGTTAGCGGGGTGTGGGAGACCCAGTACTTC; CDR3aa: CASSVSGVWETQYF
j_gene: TRBJ1-1; d_gene: -; v_gene: TRBV7-5; abundance: few; CDR3nt: TGTGCCAGCAGCTTAATAGCGGCGGGAGGTGAAGCTTTCTTT; CDR3aa: CASSLIAAGGEAFF
j_gene: TRBJ1-2; d_gene: TRBD1; v_gene: TRBV10-2; abundance: -; CDR3nt: TGCGCCAGCAGTGAGGGGACAGACTATGGCTACACCTTC; CDR3aa: CASSEGTDYGYTF
j_gene: TRBJ2-7; d_gene: -; v_gene: TRBV6-8; abundance: few; CDR3nt: TGTGCCAGCAGTTATCCGCTTTCCTACGAGCAGTACTTC; CDR3aa: CASSYPLSYEQYF